The 31 T cell receptor beta chains below come from one sample, sequenced in a study of cytotoxic CD8 clonotypes in ibrutinib-treated CLL. Repertoires were generated with immunoSEQ multiplex PCR, while TCRdb's copy carries only in-frame clones and drops some. Of 250,000 to 350,000 clones in the sample, 76% are singletons; the top ten hold about 5.7%. Here the sequenced sample was PBMCs, taken at disease progression, from a patient treated with ibrutinib. All receptors derive from a human donor with chronic lymphocytic leukemia.

This sequence joins TRBV19 and TRBJ2-7, with TRBD2 identical over 8 bases. Germline CDR1 LNHDA, CDR2 SQIVND (reference sequence). The CDR3 consists of 12 residues. Losses at the gene ends were 6 bases for V and 7 bases for J; bases not matched to a gene: 5. The CDR3 spells CASSFIAGEQYF. CDR3 sequence (DNA): TGTGCCAGTAGCTTCATAGCGGGGGAGCAGTACTTC.

The chain uses TRBV15 and TRBJ2-2, with 8 bases lining up with TRBD1. The junction had 10 bases not matched to a gene; V was cut back by 3 bases and J by 7 bases. CDR1 and CDR2 from the germline V gene are LNHNV and YYDKDF (reference sequence). The CDR3 sequence is 16 residues long. The CDR3 is CATSRVLQGAGGELFF. The CDR3 region has the DNA TGTGCCACCAGCAGGGTGCTTCAGGGGGCAGGCGGGGAGCTGTTTTTT.

The chain has TRBV6-6 and TRBJ2-7; no reliable D call. V was shortened by 6 bases and J by 3 bases, with 9 bases between the two germline ends. There are 12 residues in the CDR3. Germline-derived CDR1 and CDR2 are MNHNY and SVGAGI (reference sequence). As DNA, the CDR3 is TGTGCCAGCAGGGACCGCTTCTACGAGCAGTACTTC. Amino acids: CASRDRFYEQYF.

The chain has TRBV7-7 and TRBJ2-5; TRBD2 matches 9 bases. With V trimmed by 1 base and J by 5 bases, 5 bases remained unmatched. This CDR3 is built from 15 residues. Germline CDR1 is SSHAT and CDR2 is FNYEAQ (reference sequence). CDR3 protein: CASSLVGGRGETQYF. CDR3 DNA sequence: TGTGCCAGCAGCTTAGTTGGCGGGAGGGGGGAGACCCAGTACTTC.

The V call is TRBV25-1, the J call TRBJ2-7; D perhaps matches TRBD1 (6 bases). Trimming stripped 5 bases from V and 6 bases from J, with 17 bases between. The CDR3 loop spans 14 amino acids. Germline CDR1 is MGHDK and CDR2 is SYGVNS. CDR3 in DNA: TGTGCCAGCAGTAAACTCGCAGGGGTGGCCGAGCAGTACTTC. The encoded protein is CASSKLAGVAEQYF.

The chain carries TRBV6-1 and TRBJ1-5; D may be TRBD1 (5 bases). The CDR3 spans 15 residues. The V and J ends lost 6 bases and 4 bases respectively, with 16 bases between them. From germline, CDR1 is MNHNS and CDR2 SASEGT. CDR3 sequence reads: CASRAETAINQPQHF. Written as DNA, the CDR3 is TGTGCCAGCAGGGCGGAGACAGCCATTAATCAGCCCCAGCATTTT.

The chain has TRBV9 and TRBJ2-3; 11 bases align to TRBD2. CDR1 and CDR2 (germline): SGDLS, YYNGEE. CDR3 size: 17 residues. V was clipped by 1 base and J by 5 bases; unmatched bases: 9. Written as DNA, the CDR3 is TGTGCCAGCAGCGTACGGTCCCTAGCGGGGGGTGGAGATACGCAGTATTTT. This encodes CASSVRSLAGGGDTQYF.

The chain couples TRBV6-4 to TRBJ2-7; 7 positions match TRBD2. The CDR3 runs 14 residues. CDR1 MRHNA and CDR2 SNTAGT come from the germline V gene. The CDR3 DNA is TGTGCAGGTTCAGGGCGGGAGAATTTCCACGAGCAGTACTTC. Residues: CAGSGRENFHEQYF.

The J gene is TRBJ2-5, the V gene TRBV11-1; the D is unclear. Germline lookup yields CDR1 SGHAT and CDR2 FQDESV (reference sequence). Trimming left V 10 bases short and J 1 base short, with 22 bases between. The CDR3 covers 16 residues. The CDR3 DNA reads as TGTGCCACCCAGCCCGGAAACTTCCCCCTCCAAGAGACCCAGTACTTC. It specifies CATQPGNFPLQETQYF.

The chain carries TRBV11-2 and TRBJ2-7; TRBD1 agrees at 10 bases. Unmatched junction bases numbered 8, after V lost 2 bases and J lost 1 base. The CDR3 has 17 amino acids. Germline V gives CDR1 SGHAT, CDR2 FQNNGV. The CDR3: CASSLYGAGQGSYEQYF. The CDR3 coding sequence is TGTGCCAGCAGCTTATACGGGGCGGGACAGGGGTCCTACGAGCAGTACTTC.

This clone was recorded a few times. The chain is built from TRBV9 and TRBJ1-2; 8 nucleotides line up with TRBD1. This CDR3 has 13 amino acids. CDR1 and CDR2 from the germline V gene are SGDLS and YYNGEE. V shed 0 bases and J 8 bases; nucleotides not matched to a gene: 3. The CDR3 DNA sequence: TGTGCCAGCAGCGTAGAACAGGGGGAAGGCTACACCTTC. It codes for CASSVEQGEGYTF.

DNA of the CDR3: TGCACCATCTGGGGTGGGGGAGAGACCCAGTACTTC. This sequence encodes CTIWGGGETQYF. V is TRBV29-1 and J is TRBJ2-5, with D perhaps matching TRBD1 or TRBD2 (5 bases each). Germline V CDR1 and CDR2: SQVTM, ANQGSEA. CDR3 size: 12 residues.

The chain recombines TRBV9 with TRBJ2-7; 10 nucleotides agree with TRBD1. In germline, CDR1 is SGDLS, CDR2 YYNGEE. The CDR3 contains 15 residues. V lost 4 bases to trimming and J lost 5 bases; unmatched junction nucleotides: 9. CDR3 nucleotide sequence: TGTGCCAGCAGCCGTTGGGACAGGGGTTACCACGAGCAGTACTTC. It specifies CASSRWDRGYHEQYF.

V gene TRBV29-1 combines with J gene TRBJ2-4, with unresolved D. V lost 7 bases to trimming and J lost 3 bases, with 13 bases between them. CDR1 is SQVTM, CDR2 ANQGSEA, per germline. The CDR3 contains 13 residues. CDR3 protein: CSGRGVGKNIQYF. The DNA of the CDR3 is TGCAGCGGCCGTGGGGTCGGCAAAAACATTCAGTACTTC.

The gene calls are TRBV7-3 and TRBJ2-3; the D gene is possibly TRBD2 (5 bases). Trimming stripped 2 bases from V and 10 bases from J, with 13 bases between. This CDR3 contains 13 residues. Germline V gene data show CDR1 as SGHTA and CDR2 as FQGTGA. The chain's CDR3 is CASSLGAGLAQYF. The DNA of the CDR3 is TGTGCCAGCAGCTTAGGCGCTGGACTGGCGCAGTATTTT.

V is TRBV6-5 and J is TRBJ1-1; no reliable D call. CDR3 size: 14 residues. The germline V gene encodes CDR1 MNHEY and CDR2 SVGAGI. Trimming took off 2 bases at V and 4 bases at J, with 11 bases between the two ends. The CDR3 DNA is TGTGCCAGCAGTTACACCGGGATCGGCACTGAAGCTTTCTTT. It is translated as CASSYTGIGTEAFF.

This clone appeared once. The chain couples TRBV7-9 to TRBJ1-2, with TRBD1 matching 8 bases. Germline CDR1 is SEHNR and CDR2 is FQNEAQ (reference sequence). Germline trimming cut 1 base from V and 5 bases from J; bases unmatched to any gene: 9. The CDR3 sequence is 16 residues long. CDR3 protein: CASSLGRTGQPYGYTF. The CDR3 DNA reads TGTGCCAGCAGCTTAGGAAGGACAGGGCAACCTTATGGCTACACCTTC.

V and J are TRBV6-1 and TRBJ1-3; D is uncertain. V shed 4 bases and J shed 0 bases, with 7 bases lying between them. The CDR3 contains 14 residues. Germline V gene data show CDR1 as MNHNS and CDR2 as SASEGT. Here the CDR3 reads CASSVGFSGNTIYF. The CDR3 coding sequence is TGTGCCAGCAGTGTCGGGTTCTCTGGAAACACCATATATTTT.

The rearrangement links TRBV4-1 to TRBJ2-7; weak D call: TRBD1 (5 bases). Trimming took off 0 bases at V and 5 bases at J, with 17 bases between the two ends. Per germline, CDR1 MGHRA and CDR2 YSYEKL. This CDR3 region has 16 residues. The CDR3 DNA reads as TGCGCCAGCAGCCAAGATGTGCCCCCGAGCAGGGACGAGCAGTACTTC. Amino acids: CASSQDVPPSRDEQYF.

With respect to this clone: The same CDR3 can be traced to other DNA sequences in this sample. The CDR3 DNA follows: TGTGCCAGCAGCCGGGCGTACGAGCAGTACTTC. It specifies CASSRAYEQYF. The chain recombines TRBV7-9 with TRBJ2-7; no reliable D call. Germline CDR1 reads SEHNR; CDR2 reads FQNEAQ (reference sequence). This CDR3 spans 11 amino acids. Between the trimmed V and J ends, which lost 5 bases and 4 bases, there was a span of 6 bases.

In this sample, this clone turned up many times. The chain joins TRBV7-8 to TRBJ2-2; D is possibly TRBD2 (6 bases). Germline CDR1 SGHVS, CDR2 FQNEAQ. This CDR3 comprises 14 residues. V lost 1 base and J lost 6, with 9 bases in between. Written as DNA, the CDR3 is TGTGCCAGCAGCTTAGTGGGGGGAGCCGGGGAGCTGTTTTTT. As protein: CASSLVGGAGELFF.

DNA of the CDR3: TGTGCCAGTAGTGGACGCCGGGGACAGGGGGCCGAGACCCAGTACTTC. Protein product: CASSGRRGQGAETQYF. The gene calls are TRBV19 and TRBJ2-5; 12 bases map to TRBD1. This CDR3 contains 16 residues. Germline V gene sequence: CDR1 LNHDA, CDR2 SQIVND (reference sequence). J was trimmed by 5 bases and V by 5 bases; bases with no gene match: 9.

The gene calls are TRBV5-4 and TRBJ2-3; possibly TRBD2 for D (7 bases). This CDR3 spans 14 amino acids. The V gene's germline CDR1 is SGHNT and CDR2 YYREEE (reference sequence). V lost 7 bases and J lost 4, with 16 bases in between. CDR3 sequence reads: CASAAGAQSDTQYF. CDR3 bases: TGTGCCAGCGCGGCGGGGGCGCAGTCAGATACGCAGTATTTT.

This clone was seen a single time. The V and J genes are TRBV5-6 and TRBJ2-7; the match to TRBD2 covers 11 bases. Germline trimming cut 1 base from V and 2 bases from J; bases unmatched to any gene: 2. The CDR3 has 15 residues. Looked up from germline, CDR1 is SGHDT and CDR2 is YYEEEE. The CDR3 spells CASSLRTSGPYEQYF. The CDR3 DNA reads as TGTGCCAGCAGCTTGAGGACTAGCGGGCCCTACGAGCAGTACTTC.

CDR3 in DNA: TGTGCCAGCAGTGACGTTGGGCAGGCCTCCTACGAGCAGTACTTC. Translation: CASSDVGQASYEQYF. The V call is TRBV2, the J call TRBJ2-7; D gene uncertain. V dropped 3 bases and J dropped 0 bases, with 12 bases sitting between them. The CDR3 totals 15 residues. The germline gives CDR1 SNHLY, CDR2 FYNNEI.

The CDR3: CASSRRDSTHYNEQFF. CDR3 bases: TGTGCCAGCAGCCGACGGGACAGCACCCACTACAATGAGCAGTTCTTC. The chain employs TRBV7-2 and TRBJ2-1; 7 bases map to TRBD1. CDR3 size: 16 residues. CDR1 is SGHTA, CDR2 FQGNSA, per germline. The junction had 10 bases not matched to a gene; V was cut back by 5 bases and J by 3 bases.

This chain joins TRBV6-1 and TRBJ2-1; no definite D call. Looked up from germline, CDR1 is MNHNS and CDR2 is SASEGT. Trimming pared 3 bases from V and 8 bases from J, leaving 11 bases between. CDR3 length equals 13 residues. CDR3: CASSEDYMYEQFF. CDR3 DNA: TGTGCCAGCAGTGAGGATTATATGTATGAGCAGTTCTTC.

The chain joins TRBV29-1 to TRBJ2-4; 8 nucleotides agree with TRBD1. The CDR3 extends over 13 amino acids. Germline CDR1 is SQVTM and CDR2 is ANQGSEA. The J segment lost 5 bases and the V segment lost 4 bases, leaving 4 bases of the junction unmatched. The CDR3 nucleotides read TGCAGCGTTGGGGACAGGCAAGAAAACATTCAGTACTTC. Its protein is CSVGDRQENIQYF.

This clone was recorded a few times. The genes are TRBV5-1 and TRBJ1-4, with TRBD1 as a possible D gene (5 bases). Looked up from germline, CDR1 is SGHRS and CDR2 is YFSETQ. The V end lost 0 bases, the J end lost 8 bases, and 8 bases lay between the germline ends. The CDR3 sequence is 13 residues long. The CDR3 spells CASSLETGEKLFF. The CDR3 coding sequence is TGCGCCAGCAGCTTGGAAACAGGCGAAAAACTGTTTTTT.

The gene calls are TRBV7-7 and TRBJ2-1; D gene uncertain. The germline V and J ends were trimmed by 2 bases and 5 bases, with 7 bases remaining between them. Germline V gene sequence: CDR1 SSHAT, CDR2 FNYEAQ (reference sequence). CDR3 size: 13 residues. CDR3 sequence reads: CASSLNENNEQFF. The CDR3 region has the DNA TGTGCCAGCAGCTTAAATGAGAACAATGAGCAGTTCTTC.

Only one count was recorded for this clone. The chain recombines TRBV29-1 with TRBJ2-7; D is perhaps TRBD2 (5 bases). The V gene's germline CDR1 is SQVTM and CDR2 ANQGSEA. The CDR3 is 12 residues long. The germline V and J ends were trimmed by 3 bases and 3 bases, with 9 bases remaining between them. CDR3 sequence reads: CSVEDWDYEQYF. CDR3 in DNA: TGCAGCGTTGAGGACTGGGACTACGAGCAGTACTTC.